Described below is a single T cell receptor (beta chain) sequence and its context. Caucasian individuals from Russia who were healthy and aged 6 to 90 acted as donors. Each individual donor underwent a draw of approximately 10 milliliters of peripheral blood. This entry belongs to a study of blood T cells in healthy people across ages. Alongside a J-beta primer mix, a sample-barcoded 5' primer served in a second PCR lasting about 6 to 12 cycles. TCRdb fed the 5' RACE reads into MiXCR, producing one record per CDR3 protein. The table has about 970,000 distinct CDR3 sequences, about 51% seen once. The V end lost 5 bases, the J end lost 2 bases, and 20 bases lay between the germline ends. CDR3 length: 18 amino acids. CDR1 is SGHRS, CDR2 YFSETQ, per germline.

The chain is built from TRBV5-1 and TRBJ2-6; maybe TRBD2 (7 bases). This TCR derives from a woman aged 55-69 years in good health. The sequenced sample consisted of blood. The CDR3 region has the DNA TGCGCCAGCAGGACTTGGGGGGGCTTTGTGACTGGGGCCAACGTCCTGACTTTC. Encoded protein: CASRTWGGFVTGANVLTF.